This is a list of T cell receptor beta chains from one sample in a study of blood T cells in healthy people across ages. MiXCR, applied by TCRdb to the 5' RACE reads, yields one record per CDR3 protein. The sample includes 1.5 million to 2 million distinct CDR3 sequences, approximately 50% of them seen just once. Sequencing was done on a sample of blood. These receptors were obtained from a woman between 40 and 55 years old in good health. Each CDR3 is given with its conserved first and last residue. A D gene is named only where the DNA matches it firmly. Not all rows give a size; the values are once, few, many and, for expanded clones, a class.

D	J	size	V	DNA	CDR3
TRBD2	TRBJ2-1	NA	TRBV11-2	TGTGCCAGCAGCTTAGGCGGGGGGGCCACGAATGAGCAGTTCTTC	CASSLGGGATNEQFF
TRBD2	TRBJ2-5	NA	TRBV3-1	TGTGCCAGCGGCGGGGGTTACCCGCAAGAGACCCAGTACTTC	CASGGGYPQETQYF
TRBD2	TRBJ2-3	NA	TRBV9	TGTGCCAGCAGCCCACGACTAGCGGGGGGCTTAACAGATACGCAGTATTTT	CASSPRLAGGLTDTQYF
NA	TRBJ1-1	few	TRBV28	TGTGCCAGCATCGAAGGCGGCCCCTCGAACACTGAAGCTTTCTTT	CASIEGGPSNTEAFF
TRBD1	TRBJ2-7	NA	TRBV12-3/TRBV12-4	TGTACCAGCAGCTGGACAGGGCTGTACGAGCAGTACTTC	CTSSWTGLYEQYF
TRBD1	TRBJ2-7	NA	TRBV11-2	TGTGCCAGCAGCCAGGGGACAGGGGTCACCTACGAGCAGTACTTC	CASSQGTGVTYEQYF
NA	TRBJ2-7	NA	TRBV15	TGTGCCACCAGCAGAGATTGGCAGAGCAGCGAGCAGTACTTC	CATSRDWQSSEQYF
TRBD2	TRBJ2-3	NA	TRBV7-8	TGTGCCAGCAGCCTCAGACTAGCGGGGGACCACACAGATACGCAGTATTTT	CASSLRLAGDHTDTQYF
TRBD2	TRBJ2-5	once	TRBV2	TGTGCCAGCCACGGACTAGCGGGACAAGAGACCCAGTACTTC	CASHGLAGQETQYF
TRBD2	TRBJ2-1	NA	TRBV20-1	TGCAGTGCTAGAAGTCTCGTAGCGGGGGGGCAGTTCTTC	CSARSLVAGGQFF
NA	TRBJ1-4	NA	TRBV4-3	TGCGCCAGCAGCCAAGATCGGCCAGGGAATGAAAAACTGTTTTTT	CASSQDRPGNEKLFF
NA	TRBJ2-5	NA	TRBV10-3	TGTGCCACCGGGGGATTAGCCCAAGAGACCCAGTACTTC	CATGGLAQETQYF
NA	TRBJ1-5	NA	TRBV12-3/TRBV12-4	TGTGCCAGCAGTTTATTCCGGGGGAGGGGGGCTGGTCAGCCCCAGCATTTT	CASSLFRGRGAGQPQHF
NA	TRBJ2-1	NA	TRBV20-1	TGCAGTGCTAGGAGTTGGCTAGGGGTTGTCAATGAGCAGTTCTTC	CSARSWLGVVNEQFF
TRBD2	TRBJ2-7	NA	TRBV5-1	TGCGCCAGCAGCTTGGATGGGACTAGCGAGCCGGAGCAGTACTTC	CASSLDGTSEPEQYF
TRBD1	TRBJ1-2	NA	TRBV28	TGTGCCAGCAGCTTGGCGGACAGGGGAAGCTATGGCTACACCTTC	CASSLADRGSYGYTF
NA	TRBJ1-1	NA	TRBV12-3/TRBV12-4	TGTGCCAGCAGTCCTCCGGACTGGGCCACTGAAGCTTTCTTT	CASSPPDWATEAFF
NA	TRBJ2-3	NA	TRBV24-1	TGTGCCACCAGTGACCCGACGGAGTCTAGCACAGATACGCAGTATTTT	CATSDPTESSTDTQYF
NA	TRBJ2-4	few	TRBV7-2	TGTGCCAGCAGCTTATGGGGGCCGCGACTAGCCAAAAACATTCAGTACTTC	CASSLWGPRLAKNIQYF
NA	TRBJ2-1	NA	TRBV3-1	TGTGCCAGCAGCCCCGTTTTGAGTAGTCCTGAGCAGTTCTTC	CASSPVLSSPEQFF
NA	TRBJ2-4	few	TRBV7-3	TGTGCCAGCAGCCAAGGGGGGACAGAAAACATTCAGTACTTC	CASSQGGTENIQYF
TRBD2	TRBJ2-7	few	TRBV20-1	TGCAGTGCTAGAGATTGGCGGGGGAAACGGGATTACGAGCAGTACTTC	CSARDWRGKRDYEQYF
NA	TRBJ2-7	NA	TRBV5-1	TGCGCCAGCAGGGGGGCAAACTACGAGCAGTACTTC	CASRGANYEQYF
TRBD1	TRBJ1-2	few	TRBV7-2	TGTGCCAGCAGTCCGACAGGGGGTTTTCCATATGGCTACACCTTC	CASSPTGGFPYGYTF
NA	TRBJ2-7	many	TRBV20-1	TGCAGTGCTCGAAGACAGCCTGATGAGCAGTACTTC	CSARRQPDEQYF
TRBD1	TRBJ2-7	NA	TRBV18	TGTGCCAGCTCAGCACGGACAGGGGGCTCTCACGAGCAGTACTTC	CASSARTGGSHEQYF
TRBD2	TRBJ2-5	NA	TRBV29-1	TGCAGCGTCGAAGGACTAGCGACTGAGACCCAGTACTTC	CSVEGLATETQYF
NA	TRBJ2-7	NA	TRBV4-3	TGCGCCAGCAGCCAAGATTCGAGAAGGTTCTACGAGCAGTACTTC	CASSQDSRRFYEQYF
NA	TRBJ2-5	few	TRBV7-9	TGTGCCAGCAGCTCGGGGGCTAGCGAACAAGAGACCCAGTACTTC	CASSSGASEQETQYF
NA	TRBJ2-1	NA	TRBV12-3/TRBV12-4	TGTGCCAGCAGTCCACGAGGACCTTTCTACAATGAGCAGTTCTTC	CASSPRGPFYNEQFF
NA	TRBJ2-7	NA	TRBV11-1	TGTGCCAGCAGCCACTCCCGAGGGGCAGGCTACGAGCAGTACTTC	CASSHSRGAGYEQYF
TRBD1	TRBJ2-7	NA	TRBV20-1	TGCAGTGCTAGCCGGGGACAGGGGATGGACGAGCAGTACTTC	CSASRGQGMDEQYF
NA	TRBJ2-7	few	TRBV14	TGTGCCAGCAGCCACCGACAGCAAGAAGCCTACGAGCAGTACTTC	CASSHRQQEAYEQYF
NA	TRBJ2-3	few	TRBV15	TGTGCCACCAGCAGAGCTTCAGATACGCAGTATTTT	CATSRASDTQYF
NA	TRBJ1-1	NA	TRBV4-3	TGCGCCAGCAGCCATGATGAGCGGGTGGGGAACACTGAAGCTTTCTTT	CASSHDERVGNTEAFF
NA	TRBJ1-3	NA	TRBV29-1	TGCAGCGTTGATCGAAGGGGCGGTGGAAACACCATATATTTT	CSVDRRGGGNTIYF
NA	TRBJ1-5	few	TRBV25-1	TGTGCCAGCAGTGAAGCTGGGAAGCCCCAGCATTTT	CASSEAGKPQHF
NA	TRBJ2-3	few	TRBV12-3/TRBV12-4	TGTGCCAGCAGTTTAGACCCAGGGAGGGATACGCAGTATTTT	CASSLDPGRDTQYF
NA	TRBJ1-2	few	TRBV7-9	TGTGCCAGCAGCTTAGTATCATTTAACTATGGCTACACCTTC	CASSLVSFNYGYTF
NA	TRBJ1-2	NA	TRBV9	TGTGCCAGCAGCGTAGACCCCCCTGGTGGCTACACCTTC	CASSVDPPGGYTF
NA	TRBJ2-7	NA	TRBV20-1	TGCAGTGTGGCCGGCGACGGGGAGCAGTACTTC	CSVAGDGEQYF
NA	TRBJ2-1	few	TRBV4-3	TGCGCCAGCAGCCTAGACAGCCAGCCATACAATGAGCAGTTCTTC	CASSLDSQPYNEQFF
NA	TRBJ2-1	once	TRBV7-9	TGTGCCAGCAGACCTCCCGGCAGGGAGGATGAGCAGTTCTTC	CASRPPGREDEQFF
TRBD1	TRBJ1-2	once	TRBV28	TGTGCCAGCAGAAAACAGGGGGCCAACTATGGCTACACCTTC	CASRKQGANYGYTF
NA	TRBJ2-3	few	TRBV7-2	TGTGCCAGCAGCTCGTCGGGACACCCCACAGATACGCAGTATTTT	CASSSSGHPTDTQYF
NA	TRBJ2-7	few	TRBV5-1	TGCGCCAGCAGCTTGGCAGGGAATAGCGTCTCCTACGAGCAGTACTTC	CASSLAGNSVSYEQYF
TRBD1	TRBJ2-5	NA	TRBV5-5	TGTGCCAGCAGCTCTCCCGGGACAGGGGAGCAGACCCAGTACTTC	CASSSPGTGEQTQYF
TRBD2	TRBJ2-7	few	TRBV28	TGTGCCAGCAGGCGGACTAGCGCGTCCTACGAGCAGTACTTC	CASRRTSASYEQYF
NA	TRBJ2-5	NA	TRBV6-2/TRBV6-3	TGTGCCACCAACCGGGGTGGCGGGGGCCTTGAAGAGACCCAGTACTTC	CATNRGGGGLEETQYF
NA	TRBJ2-3	NA	TRBV6-5	TGTGCCAGCAGTTATTCTTTTAGTTTCGGGACGAACACAGATACGCAGTATTTT	CASSYSFSFGTNTDTQYF
TRBD1	TRBJ1-2	few	TRBV7-2	TGTGCCAGCAGCCCGGGACAGGTGGATAGAGGCTACACCTTC	CASSPGQVDRGYTF
NA	TRBJ2-7	NA	TRBV4-3	TGCGCCAGCAGCCGGACGAGAAGTGACAATGAGCAGTACTTC	CASSRTRSDNEQYF
NA	TRBJ2-1	NA	TRBV18	TGTGCCAGCTCACCACAACTAGGGGACAATGAGCAGTTCTTC	CASSPQLGDNEQFF
NA	TRBJ2-7	NA	TRBV12-3/TRBV12-4	TGTGCCAGCAATCTGCTGGGCGGAAACAATGAGCAGTACTTC	CASNLLGGNNEQYF